This is a list of T cell receptor beta chains from one sample in a study of cytomegalovirus exposure and HLA in healthy donors. Produced via immunoSEQ multiplex PCR; TCRdb's table is partial and in-frame only. The sample has tens of thousands of clones, roughly 85% seen once. Sample: PBMCs. These receptors all stem from a man aged 25 to 45 in good health and CMV-seronegative. Each CDR3 is given with its conserved first and last residue. Fields, in order: J gene, V gene, clone size, D gene, CDR3 protein, CDR3 DNA. D genes are given only for firm matches. Size is stated for part of the rows, as once, few or many counts, or as a class when the clone is expanded.

J: TRBJ1-3; V: TRBV7-9; size: NA; D: NA; CDR3: CASSETGYSGNTIYF; DNA: TGTGCCAGCAGCGAAACAGGGTACTCTGGAAACACCATATATTTT
J: TRBJ1-2; V: TRBV30; size: few; D: TRBD1; CDR3: CAWSAGTAYGYTF; DNA: TGTGCCTGGAGTGCCGGGACAGCATATGGCTACACCTTC
J: TRBJ2-1; V: TRBV18; size: NA; D: TRBD2; CDR3: CASSSSGGALNEQFF; DNA: TGTGCCAGCTCATCTAGCGGGGGGGCCTTGAATGAGCAGTTCTTC
J: TRBJ2-7; V: TRBV6-5; size: NA; D: TRBD1; CDR3: CASRMTGSRNEQYF; DNA: TGTGCCAGCAGGATGACAGGGTCTCGTAACGAGCAGTACTTC
J: TRBJ2-1; V: TRBV5-1; size: once; D: TRBD2; CDR3: CASSLFTRRAGDNEQFF; DNA: TGCGCCAGCAGCTTGTTCACGCGTCGAGCGGGGGACAATGAGCAGTTCTTC
J: TRBJ1-4; V: TRBV19; size: NA; D: TRBD1; CDR3: CASSTGGQGAFEKLFF; DNA: TGTGCCAGTAGTACGGGGGGTCAGGGGGCGTTTGAAAAACTGTTTTTT
J: TRBJ2-5; V: TRBV9; size: NA; D: NA; CDR3: CASSPSTGGAIETQYF; DNA: TGTGCCAGCAGCCCATCAACAGGGGGGGCGATAGAGACCCAGTACTTC
J: TRBJ1-1; V: TRBV30; size: once; D: NA; CDR3: CAWIHYEAFF; DNA: TGTGCCTGGATACATTATGAAGCTTTCTTT
J: TRBJ1-1; V: TRBV29-1; size: NA; D: NA; CDR3: CSVEAPRGARNTEAFF; DNA: TGCAGCGTTGAAGCACCCCGGGGAGCACGGAACACTGAAGCTTTCTTT
J: TRBJ1-2; V: TRBV2; size: NA; D: NA; CDR3: CASSEALTVYGYTF; DNA: TGTGCCAGCAGTGAAGCGCTAACAGTCTATGGCTACACCTTC
J: TRBJ2-3; V: TRBV5-4; size: NA; D: TRBD2; CDR3: CASSGSGGTYTDTQYF; DNA: TGTGCCAGCAGCGGGAGCGGGGGGACCTACACAGATACGCAGTATTTT
J: TRBJ2-2; V: TRBV27; size: NA; D: NA; CDR3: CASSLTGTTGAGELFF; DNA: TGTGCCAGCAGTTTAACGGGCACCACGGGGGCCGGGGAGCTGTTTTTT
J: TRBJ1-2; V: TRBV7-9; size: few; D: TRBD1; CDR3: CSCQGALDYGYTF; DNA: TGTTCCTGTCAGGGGGCGTTGGACTATGGCTACACCTTC
J: TRBJ1-1; V: TRBV6-5; size: NA; D: TRBD1; CDR3: CASSYGRGDKAFF; DNA: TGTGCCAGCAGTTACGGCAGGGGGGACAAAGCTTTCTTT
J: TRBJ2-3; V: TRBV2; size: NA; D: NA; CDR3: CASRKEGASGNTQYF; DNA: TGTGCCAGCAGGAAGGAGGGGGCGAGCGGTAATACGCAGTATTTT
J: TRBJ1-6; V: TRBV7-2; size: few; D: TRBD1; CDR3: CASSSRGSSGQGALSPLHF; DNA: TGTGCCAGCAGCTCAAGGGGCTCATCTGGACAGGGGGCTTTATCACCCCTCCACTTT
J: TRBJ1-2; V: TRBV7-9; size: NA; D: TRBD1; CDR3: CASSPGTDYGYTF; DNA: TGTGCCAGCAGCCCGGGGACAGACTATGGCTACACCTTC
J: TRBJ2-1; V: TRBV7-2; size: NA; D: NA; CDR3: CASSATRREQFF; DNA: TGTGCCAGCAGCGCTACTCGCCGTGAGCAGTTCTTC
J: TRBJ2-7; V: TRBV2; size: NA; D: NA; CDR3: CASSPPSSYEQYF; DNA: TGTGCCAGCAGTCCCCCCAGCTCCTACGAGCAGTACTTC
J: TRBJ2-7; V: TRBV5-8; size: NA; D: NA; CDR3: CASSPWDFTHEQYF; DNA: TGTGCCAGCAGCCCCTGGGACTTCACCCACGAGCAGTACTTC
J: TRBJ1-1; V: TRBV28; size: NA; D: NA; CDR3: CASMTEHLNTEAFF; DNA: TGTGCCAGCATGACAGAACATTTGAACACTGAAGCTTTCTTT
J: TRBJ1-1; V: TRBV29-1; size: NA; D: NA; CDR3: CSVQMNTEAFF; DNA: TGCAGCGTACAGATGAACACTGAAGCTTTCTTT
J: TRBJ1-2; V: TRBV18; size: NA; D: TRBD1; CDR3: CASSPSVRTGGAFRGYTF; DNA: TGTGCCAGCTCACCGTCAGTCCGGACAGGGGGCGCCTTTCGTGGCTACACCTTC
J: TRBJ1-1; V: TRBV7-2; size: NA; D: NA; CDR3: CASSFLTTGTEAFF; DNA: TGTGCCAGCAGCTTTCTTACGACAGGAACCGAAGCTTTCTTT
J: TRBJ1-5; V: TRBV6-6; size: NA; D: TRBD1; CDR3: CASRDPGQSYQPQHF; DNA: TGTGCCAGCAGAGACCCGGGACAGTCTTATCAGCCCCAGCATTTT
J: TRBJ1-1; V: TRBV12-1; size: NA; D: NA; CDR3: CASSSQGRWEAFF; DNA: TGTGCCAGCAGCTCACAGGGTCGGTGGGAAGCTTTCTTT
J: TRBJ1-2; V: TRBV19; size: NA; D: NA; CDR3: CASSPNNYGYTF; DNA: TGTGCCAGTAGTCCTAATAACTATGGCTACACCTTC
J: TRBJ2-1; V: TRBV5-4; size: NA; D: TRBD2; CDR3: CASSRAGGGRNEQFF; DNA: TGTGCCAGCAGCCGAGCGGGAGGTGGGCGGAATGAGCAGTTCTTC
J: TRBJ2-7; V: TRBV7-2; size: NA; D: NA; CDR3: CASSPAAGRGGYEQYF; DNA: TGTGCCAGCAGCCCCGCGGCGGGGAGAGGAGGCTACGAGCAGTACTTC
J: TRBJ1-2; V: TRBV5-1; size: NA; D: TRBD1; CDR3: CASSVNVKGQGSDGYTF; DNA: TGCGCCAGCAGTGTTAATGTGAAAGGACAGGGAAGCGATGGCTACACCTTC
J: TRBJ1-4; V: TRBV6-6; size: NA; D: NA; CDR3: CASSQPARGEKLFF; DNA: TGTGCCAGCAGTCAGCCGGCTCGGGGTGAAAAACTGTTTTTT